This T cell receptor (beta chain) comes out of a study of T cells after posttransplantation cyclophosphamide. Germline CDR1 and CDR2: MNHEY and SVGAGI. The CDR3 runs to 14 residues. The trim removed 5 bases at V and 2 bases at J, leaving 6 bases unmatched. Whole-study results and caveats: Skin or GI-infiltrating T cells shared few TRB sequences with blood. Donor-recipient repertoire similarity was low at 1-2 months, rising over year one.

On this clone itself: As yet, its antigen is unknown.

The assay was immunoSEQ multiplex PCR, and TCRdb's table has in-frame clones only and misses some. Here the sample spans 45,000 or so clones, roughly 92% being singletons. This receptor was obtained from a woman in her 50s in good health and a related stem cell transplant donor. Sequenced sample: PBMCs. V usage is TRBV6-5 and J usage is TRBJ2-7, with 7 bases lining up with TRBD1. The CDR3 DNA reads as TGTGCCAGCAGTATCCGGGACAGAACCTACGAGCAGTACTTC. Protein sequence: CASSIRDRTYEQYF.